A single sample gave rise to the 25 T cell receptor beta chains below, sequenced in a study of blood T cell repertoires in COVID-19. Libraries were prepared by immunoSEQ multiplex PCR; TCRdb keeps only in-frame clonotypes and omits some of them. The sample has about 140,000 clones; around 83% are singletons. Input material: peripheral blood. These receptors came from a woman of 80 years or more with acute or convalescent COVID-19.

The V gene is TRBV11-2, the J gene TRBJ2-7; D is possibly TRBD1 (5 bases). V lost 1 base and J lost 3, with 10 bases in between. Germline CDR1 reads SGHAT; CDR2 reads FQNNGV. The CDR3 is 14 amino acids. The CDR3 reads CASSLGQGVYEQYF. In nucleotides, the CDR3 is TGTGCCAGCAGCTTAGGCCAGGGCGTCTACGAGCAGTACTTC.

Here the CDR3 reads CASKAGADTQYF. The CDR3 nucleotides read TGTGCCAGCAAGGCGGGGGCAGATACGCAGTATTTT. This chain joins TRBV28 and TRBJ2-3, with TRBD2 matching 7 bases. After removal of 7 bases from V and 4 bases from J, the junction contained 2 bases not matched to a gene. Germline assignment: CDR1 MDHEN and CDR2 SYDVKM. This CDR3 spans 12 amino acids.

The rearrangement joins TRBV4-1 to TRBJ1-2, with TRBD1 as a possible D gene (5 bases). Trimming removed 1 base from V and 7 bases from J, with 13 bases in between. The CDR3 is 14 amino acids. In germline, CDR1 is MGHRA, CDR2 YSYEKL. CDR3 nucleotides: TGCGCCAGCAGCCAAGCCGGGGCGGGACGTGGCTACACCTTC. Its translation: CASSQAGAGRGYTF.

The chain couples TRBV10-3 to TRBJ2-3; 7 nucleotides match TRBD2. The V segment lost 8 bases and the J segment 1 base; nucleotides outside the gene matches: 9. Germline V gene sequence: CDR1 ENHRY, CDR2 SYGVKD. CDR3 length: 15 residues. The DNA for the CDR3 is TGTGCCATCGGTGGGCGGGAGAAAGGCACAGATACGCAGTATTTT. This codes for CAIGGREKGTDTQYF.

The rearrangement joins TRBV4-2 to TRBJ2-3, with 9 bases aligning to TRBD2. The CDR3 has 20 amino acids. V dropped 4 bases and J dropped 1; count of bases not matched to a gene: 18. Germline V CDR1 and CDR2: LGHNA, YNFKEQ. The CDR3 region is CASSLVPGLAPQGRTDTQYF. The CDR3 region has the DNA TGTGCCAGCAGCCTTGTCCCGGGACTAGCCCCACAAGGACGCACAGATACGCAGTATTTT.

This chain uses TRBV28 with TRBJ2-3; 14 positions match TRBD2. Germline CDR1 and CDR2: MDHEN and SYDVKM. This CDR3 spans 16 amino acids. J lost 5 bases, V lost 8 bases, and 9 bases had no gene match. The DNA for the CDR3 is TGTGCCAGCGAATCGGGACTAGCGGGAGACAGAGATACGCAGTATTTT. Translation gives CASESGLAGDRDTQYF.

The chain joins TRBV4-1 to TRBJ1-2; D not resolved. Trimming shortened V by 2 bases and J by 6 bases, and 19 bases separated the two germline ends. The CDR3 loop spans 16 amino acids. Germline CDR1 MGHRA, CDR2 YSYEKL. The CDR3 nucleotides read TGCGCCAGCAGCCAAAGTCTCACAGCCCTAAGAGATGGCTACACCTTC. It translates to CASSQSLTALRDGYTF.

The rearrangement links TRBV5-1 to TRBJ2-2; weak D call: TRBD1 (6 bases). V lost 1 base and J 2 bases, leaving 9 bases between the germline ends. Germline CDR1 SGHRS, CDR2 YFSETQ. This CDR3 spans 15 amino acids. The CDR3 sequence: CASSLPRGNTGELFF. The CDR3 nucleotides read TGCGCCAGCAGCTTGCCCAGGGGTAACACCGGGGAGCTGTTTTTT.

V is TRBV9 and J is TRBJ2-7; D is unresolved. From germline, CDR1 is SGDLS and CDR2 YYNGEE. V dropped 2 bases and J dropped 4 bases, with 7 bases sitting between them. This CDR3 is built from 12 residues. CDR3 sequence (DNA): TGTGCCAGCAGCGTCCCGGGTTACGAGCAGTACTTC. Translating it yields CASSVPGYEQYF.

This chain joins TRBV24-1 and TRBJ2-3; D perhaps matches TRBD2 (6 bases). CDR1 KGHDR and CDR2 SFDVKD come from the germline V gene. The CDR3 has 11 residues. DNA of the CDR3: TGTGGAGGCGGGCTAGCGGATACGCAGTATTTT. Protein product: CGGGLADTQYF.

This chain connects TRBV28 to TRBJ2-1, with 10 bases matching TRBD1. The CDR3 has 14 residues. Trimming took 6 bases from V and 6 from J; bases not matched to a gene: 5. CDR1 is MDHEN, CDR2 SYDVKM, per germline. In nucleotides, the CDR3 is TGTGCCAGCAGGTCCGGGACAGGGGTCAATGAGCAGTTCTTC. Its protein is CASRSGTGVNEQFF.

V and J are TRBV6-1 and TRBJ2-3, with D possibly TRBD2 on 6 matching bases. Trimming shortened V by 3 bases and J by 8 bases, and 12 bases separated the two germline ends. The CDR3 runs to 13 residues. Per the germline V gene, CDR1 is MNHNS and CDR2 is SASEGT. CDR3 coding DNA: TGTGCCAGCAGTGAGGAGGAGGGAGGTACGCAGTATTTT. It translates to CASSEEEGGTQYF.

Here the CDR3 reads CAARQGATDTQYF. CDR3 coding DNA: TGTGCCGCGAGACAGGGGGCGACAGATACGCAGTATTTT. The rearrangement uses TRBV2 and TRBJ2-3, with 10 bases identical to TRBD1. CDR1 is SNHLY and CDR2 is FYNNEI in the germline V gene. The CDR3 consists of 13 residues. Unmatched junction bases numbered 5, after V lost 11 bases and J lost 3 bases.

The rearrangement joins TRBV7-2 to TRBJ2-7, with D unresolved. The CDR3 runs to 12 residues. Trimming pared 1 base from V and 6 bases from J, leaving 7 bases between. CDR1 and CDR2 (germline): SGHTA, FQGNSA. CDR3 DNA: TGTGCCAGCAGCTTAGTACAAACCGAGCAGTACTTC. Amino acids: CASSLVQTEQYF.

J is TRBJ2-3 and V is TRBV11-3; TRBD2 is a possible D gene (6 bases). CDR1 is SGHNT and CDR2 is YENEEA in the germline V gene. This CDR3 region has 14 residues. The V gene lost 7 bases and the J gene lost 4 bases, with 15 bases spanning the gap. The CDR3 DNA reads TGTGCCAGCAACCTGACTAGTCTCGCAGATACGCAGTATTTT. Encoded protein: CASNLTSLADTQYF.

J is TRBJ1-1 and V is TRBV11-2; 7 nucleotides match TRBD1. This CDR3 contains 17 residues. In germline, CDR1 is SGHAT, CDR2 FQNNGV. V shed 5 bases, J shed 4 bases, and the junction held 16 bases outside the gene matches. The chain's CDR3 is CASSDWTGALLGTEAFF. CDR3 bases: TGTGCCAGCAGCGACTGGACAGGAGCCCTACTGGGCACTGAAGCTTTCTTT.

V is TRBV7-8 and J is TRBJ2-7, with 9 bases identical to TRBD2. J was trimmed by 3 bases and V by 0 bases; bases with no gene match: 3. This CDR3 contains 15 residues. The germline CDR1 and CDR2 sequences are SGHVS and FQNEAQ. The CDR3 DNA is TGTGCCAGCAGCTTAGCGGGGCGGGAGGGCTACGAGCAGTACTTC. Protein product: CASSLAGREGYEQYF.

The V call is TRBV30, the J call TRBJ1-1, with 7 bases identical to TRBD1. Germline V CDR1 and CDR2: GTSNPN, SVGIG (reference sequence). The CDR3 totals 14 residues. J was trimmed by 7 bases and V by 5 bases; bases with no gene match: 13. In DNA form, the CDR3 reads TGTGCCTGGGCAGGAGGCGGGACAGTCCTTGAAGCTTTCTTT. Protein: CAWAGGGTVLEAFF.

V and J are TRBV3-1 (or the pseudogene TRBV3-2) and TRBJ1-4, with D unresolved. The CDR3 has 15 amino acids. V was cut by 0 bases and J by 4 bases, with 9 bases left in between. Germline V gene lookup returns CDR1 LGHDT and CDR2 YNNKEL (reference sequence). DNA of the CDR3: TGTGCCAGCAGCCAAGATTGGTCGGGTAATGAAAAACTGTTTTTT. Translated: CASSQDWSGNEKLFF.

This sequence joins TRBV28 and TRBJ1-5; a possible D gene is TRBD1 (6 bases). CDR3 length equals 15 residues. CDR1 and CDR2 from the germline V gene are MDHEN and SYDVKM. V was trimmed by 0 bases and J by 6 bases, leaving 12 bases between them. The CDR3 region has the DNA TGTGCCAGCAGTTTATGGGGTCAAGGGGGTCAGCCCCAGCATTTT. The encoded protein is CASSLWGQGGQPQHF.

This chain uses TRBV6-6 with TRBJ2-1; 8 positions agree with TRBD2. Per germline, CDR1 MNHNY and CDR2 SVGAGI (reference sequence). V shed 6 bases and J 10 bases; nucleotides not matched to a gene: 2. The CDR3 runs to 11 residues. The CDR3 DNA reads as TGTGCCAGCAGGGTAGCGGGGGAGCAGTTCTTC. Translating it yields CASRVAGEQFF.

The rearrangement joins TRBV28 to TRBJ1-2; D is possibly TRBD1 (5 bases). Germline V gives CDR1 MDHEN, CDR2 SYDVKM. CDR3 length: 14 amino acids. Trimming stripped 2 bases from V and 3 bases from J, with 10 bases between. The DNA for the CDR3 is TGTGCCAGCAGTTTAATCAGGGTTGACTATGGCTACACCTTC. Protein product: CASSLIRVDYGYTF.

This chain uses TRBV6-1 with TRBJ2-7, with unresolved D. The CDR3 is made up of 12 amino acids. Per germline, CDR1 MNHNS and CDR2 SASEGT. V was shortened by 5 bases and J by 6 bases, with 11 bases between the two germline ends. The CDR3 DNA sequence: TGTGCCAGCAGTTATTCGAGTCGCGAGCAGTACTTC. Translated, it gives CASSYSSREQYF.

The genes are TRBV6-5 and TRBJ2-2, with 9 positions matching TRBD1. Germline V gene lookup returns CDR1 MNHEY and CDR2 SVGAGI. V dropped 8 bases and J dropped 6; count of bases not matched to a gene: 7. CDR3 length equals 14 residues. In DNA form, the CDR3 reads TGTGCCAGCCTCGGGACAGGGATAGCCGGGGAGCTGTTTTTT. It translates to CASLGTGIAGELFF.

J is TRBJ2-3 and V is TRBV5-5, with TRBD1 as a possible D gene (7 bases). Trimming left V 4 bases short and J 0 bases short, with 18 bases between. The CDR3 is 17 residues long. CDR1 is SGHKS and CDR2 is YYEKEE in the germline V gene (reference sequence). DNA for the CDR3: TGTGCCAGCAGCCTCCATAGACAGGGAGGAAGCACAGATACGCAGTATTTT. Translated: CASSLHRQGGSTDTQYF.